These 2 T cell receptor beta chains were all obtained from the same sample, sequenced in a study of CD8 T cells in ankylosing spondylitis. The study's findings and limits: What appeared characteristic of ankylosing spondylitis blood was a TCR beta motif of eight or nine highly homologous variants.

What these receptors recognize is not known. MiXCR, applied by TCRdb to the 5' RACE reads, yields one record per CDR3 protein. The profile shows about 220,000 distinct CDR3 sequences, 7% to 8% of them singletons. Sequenced: blood, either unsorted or a sorted T cell fraction (not recorded which). The receptors were gathered from a male donor with ankylosing spondylitis.

This clonotype was seen more than once but under ten times. This chain uses TRBV6-1 with TRBJ2-7, with no clear D. The CDR3 is 14 residues long. The germline V and J ends were trimmed by 0 bases and 3 bases, with 9 bases remaining between them. Germline CDR1 is MNHNS and CDR2 is SASEGT. As DNA, the CDR3 is TGTGCCAGCAGTGAAGCGCTTAGTAGCTACGAGCAGTACTTC. It yields the protein CASSEALSSYEQYF.

In this sample, this clonotype turned up many times. This CDR3 reads CSVGGLARVYNEQFF. CDR3 in DNA: TGCAGCGTTGGGGGACTAGCCCGCGTCTACAATGAGCAGTTCTTC. The J gene is TRBJ2-1, the V gene TRBV29-1; 9 bases align to TRBD2. This CDR3 has 15 residues. Trimming removed 4 bases from V and 3 bases from J; junction bases left unmatched: 7. The germline CDR1 and CDR2 sequences are SQVTM and ANQGSEA.